A selection of T cell receptor beta chains follows, all from one sample in a study of blood T cell repertoires in COVID-19. Measured with immunoSEQ multiplex PCR; TCRdb has only the in-frame clones, and not every one. This table holds roughly 200,000 clones, roughly 80% found once. Sequencing input: peripheral blood. The receptor source for this set is a woman in her 40s with COVID-19, enrolled during active disease. Both conserved end residues are part of each CDR3. The D gene is left open where the match is weak. Where a row states a size, it is once, few, many or the class of an expanded clone; other rows omit it.

j_gene | v_gene | abundance | d_gene | CDR3nt | CDR3aa
TRBJ2-5 | TRBV7-9 | NA | NA | TGTGCCAGCAGCTTAATAGGGGCCCAGTACTTC | CASSLIGAQYF
TRBJ2-5 | TRBV9 | NA | TRBD1 | TGTGCCAGCAGCGTAGGAACAGGGGCAGGCCGAGAGACCCAGTACTTC | CASSVGTGAGRETQYF
TRBJ2-1 | TRBV14 | NA | NA | TGTGCCAGCAGCCCCCTTCCCAATGAGCAGTTCTTC | CASSPLPNEQFF
TRBJ1-5 | TRBV7-2 | NA | NA | TGTGCCAGCAGCCCTGGTTTGGCGGCCGGACGAGCGGCCCAGCATTTT | CASSPGLAAGRAAQHF
TRBJ2-7 | TRBV5-4 | few | TRBD2 | TGTGCAGTAACTACCGGGACTAGCGTTTACGAGCAGTACTTC | CAVTTGTSVYEQYF
TRBJ1-2 | TRBV2 | few | TRBD1 | TGTGCCAGCAGTAAAGACAGGGTCGGCTACACCTTC | CASSKDRVGYTF
TRBJ2-1 | TRBV7-9 | once | TRBD2 | TGTGCCAGCAGCTTAGCGGGTCAAGCTAGCGGGAGGGCCACTGAGCAGTTCTTC | CASSLAGQASGRATEQFF
TRBJ1-2 | TRBV19 | NA | NA | TGTGCCAGTACCCTTAGGTCACCTCAGGGAAACTATGGCTACACCTTC | CASTLRSPQGNYGYTF
TRBJ2-5 | TRBV5-4 | NA | NA | TGTGCCAGCAGCTTTACCGGGAGCGAGACCCAGTACTTC | CASSFTGSETQYF
TRBJ2-5 | TRBV15 | NA | NA | TGTGCCACCAGCAGAGTACGGGAGACCCAGTACTTC | CATSRVRETQYF
TRBJ2-2 | TRBV5-6 | few | NA | TGTGCCAGCAGCTTGTATAGTTGGGGCGGGAACACCGGGGAGCTGTTTTTT | CASSLYSWGGNTGELFF
TRBJ1-6 | TRBV2 | NA | NA | TGTGCCAGCAGCGCAACAGTTATTAATTCACCCCTCCACTTT | CASSATVINSPLHF
TRBJ1-1 | TRBV4-1 | NA | TRBD1 | TGCGCCAGCAGCCTCCTCGCCGGGACAGATAAAGCTTTCTTT | CASSLLAGTDKAFF
TRBJ2-5 | TRBV5-4 | NA | TRBD2 | TGTGCCAGCAGCCCACCAACGGGGGGACTAATACAAGAGACCCAGTACTTC | CASSPPTGGLIQETQYF
TRBJ2-2 | TRBV15 | NA | TRBD1 | TGTGCCACCAGCAGACTATGGACAGGGGACACCGGGGAGCTGTTTTTT | CATSRLWTGDTGELFF
TRBJ2-4 | TRBV3-1/TRBV3-2 | NA | TRBD1 | TGTGCCAGCAGCCTGGACAGGGACATTCAGTACTTC | CASSLDRDIQYF
TRBJ2-1 | TRBV6-5 | NA | TRBD1 | TGTGCCAGCAGTTACACGGGACAGGGGGCTGAGCAGTTCTTC | CASSYTGQGAEQFF
TRBJ2-3 | TRBV5-5 | NA | NA | TGTGCCAGCAGCTTTAACAACGGGGATACGCAGTATTTT | CASSFNNGDTQYF
TRBJ2-7 | TRBV6-5 | NA | TRBD2 | TGTGCCAGCAGTTTCTCGGGGCCGCGGGGGTCCTACGAGCAGTACTTC | CASSFSGPRGSYEQYF
TRBJ1-1 | TRBV28 | NA | TRBD1 | TGTGCCAGCAGTCTCCGGACAGGAGGACTGAACACTGAAGCTTTCTTT | CASSLRTGGLNTEAFF
TRBJ2-2 | TRBV6-5 | once | NA | TGTGCCAGCAGTTACTCTACGGTTGGGAACACCGGGGAGCTGTTTTTT | CASSYSTVGNTGELFF
TRBJ1-1 | TRBV28 | NA | NA | TGTGCCAGCAGTGTAGATCAGGGTCTTAGGGTGAACACTGAAGCTTTCTTT | CASSVDQGLRVNTEAFF